This is a list of T cell receptor beta chains from one sample in a study of T cells in Graves' hyperthyroidism and ophthalmopathy. Each CDR3 protein gets one entry after TCRdb re-called the multiplex PCR reads with MiXCR. The repertoire consists of about 110,000 distinct CDR3 sequences, with about a sixth occurring once and the leading ten covering 42%. Sequenced material: blood. These TCRs come from a woman aged 45 to 65 with Graves' hyperthyroidism. Each CDR3 is given with its conserved first and last residue. The order of the fields is V gene, clone size, D gene, J gene, CDR3 protein, CDR3 DNA. A D gene is named only where the DNA matches it firmly. The size field is filled for only some rows; it gives once, few, many or a size class.

>TRBV7-2|many|NA|TRBJ1-6
CASSADSRIRGSPLHF
TGTGCCAGCAGCGCCGACAGCCGTATAAGAGGTTCACCCCTCCACTTT
>TRBV20-1|NA|TRBD2|TRBJ2-4
CSARDRAGGSNIQYF
TGCAGTGCTAGAGATCGAGCGGGAGGGAGCAACATTCAGTACTTC
>TRBV7-8|many|TRBD2|TRBJ2-1
CASSLGLAGVVGQFF
TGTGCCAGCAGCTTAGGCCTAGCGGGAGTTGTAGGGCAGTTCTTC
>TRBV18|many|NA|TRBJ1-2
CASSPGAQDGYTF
TGTGCCAGCTCACCCGGGGCACAGGATGGCTACACCTTC
>TRBV20-1|NA|NA|TRBJ2-5
CSARHSQGETQYF
TGCAGTGCTAGACATAGCCAGGGGGAGACCCAGTACTTC
>TRBV7-9|few|NA|TRBJ2-3
CASSLNRARGTDTQYF
TGTGCCAGCAGCTTAAATAGGGCCAGAGGTACAGATACGCAGTATTTT
>TRBV19|NA|TRBD2|TRBJ2-1
CASSPRMSGTSGDNEQFF
TGTGCCAGTAGTCCCAGGATGTCCGGGACTAGCGGAGACAATGAGCAGTTCTTC
>TRBV27|many|NA|TRBJ1-2
CASSSGLSLANYGYTF
TGTGCCAGCAGCTCGGGCCTCTCGTTAGCTAACTATGGCTACACCTTC
>TRBV3-1|NA|NA|TRBJ1-3
CASSQDGAPGTIYF
TGTGCCAGCAGCCAAGATGGGGCCCCGGGCACCATATATTTT
>TRBV12-3/TRBV12-4|NA|NA|TRBJ2-5
CASSLVAGNQETQYF
TGTGCCAGCAGTTTAGTGGCGGGGAACCAAGAGACCCAGTACTTC
>TRBV5-1|many|NA|TRBJ2-2
CASSKDPGAGELFF
TGCGCCAGCTCTAAGGACCCCGGCGCCGGGGAGCTGTTTTTT
>TRBV20-1|many|NA|TRBJ1-5
CSASPPTPGRRNQPQHF
TGCAGTGCTAGTCCACCCACTCCAGGGCGTCGCAATCAGCCCCAGCATTTT
>TRBV5-1|few|NA|TRBJ1-1
CASSLDGPKNTEAFF
TGCGCCAGCAGCTTGGATGGACCCAAGAACACTGAAGCTTTCTTT
>TRBV4-1|few|NA|TRBJ1-1
CASSQVGNTEAFF
TGCGCCAGCAGCCAAGTAGGGAACACTGAAGCTTTCTTT
>TRBV28|many|TRBD2|TRBJ2-1
CASSLLTSGVGEQFF
TGTGCCAGCAGTTTATTGACCAGCGGGGTCGGTGAGCAGTTCTTC
>TRBV3-1|many|NA|TRBJ1-1
CASSPQEAQGTEAFF
TGTGCCAGCAGCCCACAGGAGGCTCAGGGGACTGAAGCTTTCTTT
>TRBV2|many|NA|TRBJ2-5
CASSRGWQETQYF
TGTGCCAGCAGTCGGGGCTGGCAAGAGACCCAGTACTTC
>TRBV11-3|many|NA|TRBJ2-1
CASSLGGISYNEQFF
TGTGCCAGCAGCTTAGGAGGGATCTCCTACAATGAGCAGTTCTTC
>TRBV2|many|NA|TRBJ2-5
CASSGRARMKEETQYF
TGTGCCAGCAGCGGACGGGCCAGGATGAAAGAAGAGACCCAGTACTTC
>TRBV9|few|TRBD1|TRBJ2-5
CASSVNIQGGGETQYF
TGTGCCAGCAGCGTAAACATACAGGGGGGAGGAGAGACCCAGTACTTC
>TRBV6-1|many|NA|TRBJ1-1
CASSWGQGNTEVFF
NA
>TRBV20-1|many|NA|TRBJ2-3
CSARLVGPPNTDTQYF
TGCAGTGCTAGACTTGTGGGACCCCCAAACACAGATACGCAGTATTTT
>TRBV6-5|many|NA|TRBJ2-5
CASSHTDQETQYF
TGTGCCAGCTCTCACACGGACCAAGAGACCCAGTACTTC
>TRBV20-1|many|TRBD1|TRBJ2-5
CSARLMGQGKETQYF
TGCAGTGCTCGCCTCATGGGACAGGGTAAAGAGACCCAGTACTTC
>TRBV15|many|NA|TRBJ2-7
CATSRDLTGSVQYF
TGTGCCACCAGCAGAGATCTGACGGGGTCGGTGCAGTACTTC
>TRBV30|many|NA|TRBJ2-4
CALSSGKSNIQYF
TGTGCCTTGTCCTCAGGGAAATCAAACATTCAGTACTTC
>TRBV2|many|TRBD2|TRBJ2-3
CASSEGLAGVDTQYF
TGTGCCAGCAGTGAGGGACTAGCGGGAGTAGATACGCAGTATTTT
>TRBV7-2|many|TRBD2|TRBJ2-1
CASSLWASGSGNEQFF
TGTGCCAGCAGCTTATGGGCTAGCGGGAGTGGCAATGAGCAGTTCTTC
>TRBV12-3/TRBV12-4|many|NA|TRBJ1-1
CASRGPGTEAFF
TGTGCCAGCAGAGGTCCGGGGACTGAAGCTTTCTTT
>TRBV29-1|many|TRBD1|TRBJ1-2
CSVGQGTNYGYTF
TGCAGCGTGGGACAGGGAACTAACTATGGCTACACCTTC
>TRBV28|once|TRBD1|TRBJ1-2
CASTRTGKYGYTF
TGTGCCAGCACTCGGACAGGAAAATATGGCTACACCTTC
>TRBV28|many|NA|TRBJ2-7
CASSLDPRLNYEQYF
TGTGCCAGCAGTTTAGATCCTAGACTAAACTACGAGCAGTACTTC
>TRBV6-1|NA|NA|TRBJ1-1
CASRPHGRDTEAFF
TGTGCCAGCAGACCACACGGGAGGGACACTGAAGCTTTCTTT
>TRBV7-9|many|NA|TRBJ1-6
CASSSPQSYNSPLHF
TGTGCCAGCAGCTCCCCGCAGTCCTATAATTCACCCCTCCACTTT
>TRBV5-1|NA|NA|TRBJ2-2
CASSLGLVRTGKLFF
TGCGCCAGCAGCTTGGGTCTAGTGAGGACCGGGAAGCTGTTTTTT
>TRBV2|many|TRBD1|TRBJ1-5
CASSSRDSVNQPQHF
TGTGCCAGCAGTAGCCGGGACAGCGTCAATCAGCCCCAGCATTTT
>TRBV27|many|TRBD1|TRBJ2-2
CASGIAGGLTGELFF
TGTGCCAGCGGGATCGCAGGGGGCTTGACCGGGGAGCTGTTTTTT
>TRBV25-1|few|NA|TRBJ2-2
CASSAGRNTGELFF
TGTGCCAGCAGTGCAGGCCGGAACACCGGGGAGCTGTTTTTT
>TRBV20-1|NA|NA|TRBJ1-5
CSARVDSREQPQHF
TGCAGTGCTAGAGTTGATAGTCGGGAACAGCCCCAGCATTTT
>TRBV18|many|TRBD2|TRBJ2-3
CASSPAAGGTDTQYF
TGTGCCAGCTCACCGGCAGCGGGAGGCACAGATACGCAGTATTTT
>TRBV30|many|NA|TRBJ1-3
CAWTTVPSGNTIYF
TGTGCCTGGACGACAGTGCCCTCTGGAAACACCATATATTTT
>TRBV19|many|NA|TRBJ2-1
CASKGQGPYNEQFF
TGTGCCAGTAAAGGCCAGGGCCCCTACAATGAGCAGTTCTTC
>TRBV11-1|many|NA|TRBJ2-3
CASSARGDTQYF
TGTGCCAGCAGCGCCAGAGGGGATACGCAGTATTTT
>TRBV4-1|many|TRBD2|TRBJ2-3
CASSQDQASGRATDTQYF
TGCGCCAGCAGCCAAGATCAGGCTAGCGGGAGGGCCACAGATACGCAGTATTTT
>TRBV19|NA|NA|TRBJ2-3
CASANRVGVDTQYF
TGTGCCAGCGCTAACAGGGTGGGGGTAGATACGCAGTATTTT
>TRBV18|many|TRBD1|TRBJ1-5
CASSPGQEKQPQHF
TGTGCCAGCTCACCGGGACAGGAGAAGCAGCCCCAGCATTTT
>TRBV6-4|NA|TRBD2|TRBJ2-1
CASSDWPSGNNEQFF
TGTGCCAGCAGTGACTGGCCTAGCGGAAACAATGAGCAGTTCTTC
>TRBV6-1|many|NA|TRBJ2-1
CASSEERGIEQFF
TGTGCCAGCAGTGAAGAAAGGGGCATTGAGCAGTTCTTC
>TRBV20-1|NA|TRBD1|TRBJ1-3
CSALPGQVRSSGNTIYF
TGCAGTGCCCTCCCGGGACAGGTTAGAAGTAGTGGAAACACCATATATTTT
>TRBV6-1|many|NA|TRBJ1-1
CASSYAGVNAFF
TGTGCCAGCAGTTACGCAGGAGTGAATGCTTTCTTT
>TRBV15|NA|TRBD2|TRBJ2-3
CATSRPGLDEGAMQYF
TGTGCCACCAGCAGACCCGGACTAGATGAGGGAGCTATGCAGTATTTT
>TRBV10-3|NA|NA|TRBJ1-1
CAISEGLYTEAFF
TGTGCCATCAGTGAAGGTTTGTACACTGAAGCTTTCTTT